These 28 T cell receptor beta chains share one sample of origin, sequenced in a study of cytomegalovirus exposure and HLA in healthy donors. Method: immunoSEQ multiplex PCR; TCRdb's copy keeps in-frame clones and lacks some. The table has about 57,000 clones, around 89% seen once; the top ten hold over 1%. The specimen was PBMCs. These receptors were taken from a young woman in good health and CMV-seronegative.

The chain links TRBV27 to TRBJ2-5, with 7 nucleotides matching TRBD1. V gave up 2 bases and J gave up 2 bases; unmatched junction bases: 5. Germline V lookup: CDR1 MNHEY, CDR2 SMNVEV (reference sequence). The CDR3 sequence is 15 residues long. The CDR3 DNA reads TGTGCCAGCAGTTTAAGGGGGCCCCGACAAGAGACCCAGTACTTC. As protein: CASSLRGPRQETQYF.

The chain joins TRBV2 to TRBJ2-3; D remains unclear. This CDR3 comprises 11 residues. Between the trimmed V and J ends, which lost 3 bases and 6 bases, there was a span of 4 bases. Germline lookup yields CDR1 SNHLY and CDR2 FYNNEI. The DNA for the CDR3 is TGTGCCAGCAGTGAGGAGGATACGCAGTATTTT. Translating it yields CASSEEDTQYF.

The rearrangement links TRBV25-1 to TRBJ2-3; D not resolved. The ends were cut back, 4 bases at V and 1 base at J, with 6 bases in the middle. This CDR3 comprises 13 residues. Germline V lookup: CDR1 MGHDK, CDR2 SYGVNS. CDR3 nucleotides: TGTGCCAGCAGTGTGCAGGGCACAGATACGCAGTATTTT. It translates to CASSVQGTDTQYF. Combining the CDR3 with reference TRBV25-1 and TRBJ2-3 gives the whole variable domain EADIYQTPRYLVIGTGKKITLECSQTMGHDKMYWYQQDPGMELHLIHYSYGVNSTEKGDLSSESTVSRIRTEHFPLTLESARPSHTSQYLCASSVQGTDTQYFGPGTRLTVL.

J is TRBJ1-2 and V is TRBV5-1; 9 positions match TRBD1. Germline lookup yields CDR1 SGHRS and CDR2 YFSETQ. Trimming took 0 bases from V and 2 from J; bases not matched to a gene: 2. This CDR3 contains 15 residues. This CDR3 is CASSLDTGGNYGYTF. CDR3 coding DNA: TGCGCCAGCAGCTTGGATACAGGGGGCAACTATGGCTACACCTTC.

This sequence joins TRBV4-1 and TRBJ1-2; D gene ambiguous. The CDR3 is made up of 14 amino acids. V shed 0 bases and J shed 2 bases, with 7 bases lying between them. Germline V gene data show CDR1 as MGHRA and CDR2 as YSYEKL. The CDR3 region has the DNA TGCGCCAGCAGCCAAGATTCGAGAAACTATGGCTACACCTTC. Translation: CASSQDSRNYGYTF.

This clone was observed a single time. CDR3 loop: CASSIQANTGELFF. The CDR3 nucleotides are TGTGCCAGTAGTATCCAGGCGAACACCGGGGAGCTGTTTTTT. This chain connects TRBV19 to TRBJ2-2; D gene uncertain. Germline lookup yields CDR1 LNHDA and CDR2 SQIVND (reference sequence). Trimming pared 3 bases from V and 0 bases from J, leaving 5 bases between. This CDR3 has 14 residues.

The J gene is TRBJ1-3, the V gene TRBV18; weak D call: TRBD1 (5 bases). The CDR3 totals 16 residues. Germline CDR1 and CDR2: KGHSH and LQKENI. V was trimmed by 1 base and J by 2 bases, leaving 12 bases between them. In nucleotides, the CDR3 is TGTGCCAGCTCACCACAAGGGCCGGGGGCTGGAAACACCATATATTTT. Translation gives CASSPQGPGAGNTIYF.

The chain couples TRBV7-9 to TRBJ2-5; TRBD1 aligns across 10 bases. The closer fit of TRBJ2-7 to the DNA end suggests the J call may be wrong. There are 16 residues in the CDR3. Per germline, CDR1 SEHNR and CDR2 FQNEAQ (reference sequence). CDR3 sequence (DNA): TGTGCCAGCAGCTGGACAGGGGGAGCGAGACCCTACGAGCAGTACTTC. This codes for CASSWTGGARPYEQYF.

This rearrangement joins TRBV30 to TRBJ1-2, with D hard to call. The CDR3 consists of 15 residues. Germline V gene sequence: CDR1 GTSNPN, CDR2 SVGIG (reference sequence). Trimming removed 3 bases at V and 4 bases at J, with 18 bases between. The CDR3 reads CAWRIPRGILYGYTF. The CDR3 DNA is TGTGCCTGGAGGATACCCCGAGGGATCCTCTATGGCTACACCTTC.

This sequence joins TRBV30 and TRBJ1-5; D is unclear. CDR3 length equals 12 residues. Germline V CDR1 and CDR2: GTSNPN, SVGIG (reference sequence). Trimming took off 1 base at V and 7 bases at J, with 8 bases between the two ends. CDR3 sequence reads: CAWSERGQPQHF. The CDR3 region has the DNA TGTGCCTGGAGTGAAAGAGGCCAGCCCCAGCATTTT. The complete variable domain, with remaining parts taken from reference TRBV30 and TRBJ1-5, reads SQTIHQWPATLVQPVGSPLSLECTVEGTSNPNLYWYRQAAGRGLQLLFYSVGIGQISSEVPQNLSASRPQDRQFILSSKKLLLSDSGFYLCAWSERGQPQHFGDGTRLSIL.

The rearrangement joins TRBV5-1 to TRBJ1-1; tentative D call: TRBD1 (5 bases). The CDR3 consists of 16 residues. The V end was cut by 3 bases, the J end by 1 base, with 16 bases between. Per germline, CDR1 SGHRS and CDR2 YFSETQ. CDR3 protein: CASSSREQTGNTEAFF. The CDR3 DNA is TGCGCCAGCAGCTCGCGAGAACAAACAGGGAACACTGAAGCTTTCTTT.

The chain uses TRBV6-1 and TRBJ2-7; 10 bases agree with TRBD1. The CDR3 sequence is 15 residues long. Germline CDR1 reads MNHNS; CDR2 reads SASEGT. V lost 2 bases to trimming and J lost 2 bases; unmatched junction nucleotides: 3. CDR3 DNA: TGTGCCAGCAGTGAATCTGGACAGGGGGCCTACGAGCAGTACTTC. Translating gives CASSESGQGAYEQYF.

J is TRBJ2-3 and V is TRBV10-1; the D gene is possibly TRBD1 (5 bases). Germline CDR1 is WNHNN and CDR2 is SYGVQD (reference sequence). The CDR3 consists of 13 residues. V lost 8 bases to trimming and J lost 3 bases, with 12 bases between them. Here the CDR3 reads CASGSQGTDTQYF. The CDR3 coding sequence is TGCGCCAGCGGCTCGCAGGGAACAGATACGCAGTATTTT.

To note about this clone: Mismatch with germline at one junction end may stem from a read error. The chain combines TRBV29-1 with TRBJ2-5; D uncertain. This CDR3 contains 13 residues. Germline V lookup: CDR1 SQVTM, CDR2 ANQGSEA. CDR3 DNA: TGCAGCCTTGAGTTTGCGCACCCAGGGACCCAGTACTTC. Encoded protein: CSLEFAHPGTQYF.

The chain combines TRBV7-9 with TRBJ2-7; D possibly corresponds to TRBD1 (6 bases). The CDR3 sequence is 13 residues long. Germline V gives CDR1 SEHNR, CDR2 FQNEAQ (reference sequence). V gave up 10 bases and J gave up 4 bases, with 17 bases separating them. The DNA of the CDR3 is TGTGCCACCAAGGGTACAGGGTTGTACGAGCAGTACTTC. It is translated as CATKGTGLYEQYF.

The genes are TRBV5-1 and TRBJ1-2; a weak D match, TRBD1 (6 bases). The CDR3 consists of 16 residues. Germline CDR1 and CDR2: SGHRS and YFSETQ. Between the trimmed V and J ends, which lost 0 bases and 4 bases, there was a span of 16 bases. CDR3 sequence reads: CASSLGPRGDLYGYTF. DNA for the CDR3: TGCGCCAGCAGCTTGGGTCCCAGGGGTGATCTCTATGGCTACACCTTC.

The chain has TRBV21-1 and TRBJ2-1; no check of the table's D call, TRBD1, against the DNA was made. TRBV21-1 is tagged as a pseudogene. This CDR3 spans 20 amino acids. For the CDR3, the DNA is TGTGCCAGCAGCAAAAAAGGTGGAGAAAGGGTCCGACAGCTTTTCAATGAGCAGTTCTTC. Its protein product is CASSKKGGERVRQLFNEQFF.

This clone has only a few counts. This chain joins TRBV4-1 and TRBJ2-3; D might be TRBD2 (6 bases). This CDR3 is 15 amino acids long. Trimming took 3 bases from V and 3 from J, leaving 13 bases between them. Germline-derived CDR1 and CDR2 are MGHRA and YSYEKL. For the CDR3, the DNA is TGCGCCAGCAGCCACGGACTCGGGGGAACAGATACGCAGTATTTT. Protein sequence: CASSHGLGGTDTQYF.

The CDR3 sequence is CASSLQDSPLHF. The CDR3 nucleotides are TGTGCCAGCAGCTTGCAGGATTCACCCCTCCACTTT. V usage is TRBV5-4 and J usage is TRBJ1-6; D is unclear. Trimming took 1 base from V and 8 from J, leaving 4 bases between them. Germline-derived CDR1 and CDR2 are SGHNT and YYREEE (reference sequence). The CDR3 contains 12 residues. The variable domain in full, with the rest retrieved from reference TRBV5-4 and TRBJ1-6, is ETGVTQSPTHLIKTRGQQVTLRCSSQSGHNTVSWYQQALGQGPQFIFQYYREEENGRGNFPPRFSGLQFPNYSSELNVNALELDDSALYLCASSLQDSPLHFGNGTRLTVT.

The chain employs TRBV7-2 and TRBJ1-1, with D possibly matching TRBD1 (5 bases). Germline lookup yields CDR1 SGHTA and CDR2 FQGNSA. This CDR3 is built from 15 residues. Trimming removed 1 base at V and 6 bases at J, with 15 bases between. CDR3 sequence reads: CASSLESAGISEAFF. The DNA for the CDR3 is TGTGCCAGCAGCTTAGAGTCGGCAGGGATCTCTGAAGCTTTCTTT.

The chain couples TRBV9 to TRBJ2-5; 9 positions agree with TRBD1. Germline-derived CDR1 and CDR2 are SGDLS and YYNGEE. This CDR3 is 13 amino acids long. Trimming took 7 bases from V and 1 from J; bases not matched to a gene: 2. The CDR3 DNA sequence: TGTGCCAGCGGGACAGGGACCCAAGAGACCCAGTACTTC. Protein product: CASGTGTQETQYF.

The chain couples TRBV28 to TRBJ2-7; 9 positions agree with TRBD1. The CDR3 length is 16 residues. Germline V CDR1 and CDR2: MDHEN, SYDVKM. Trimming cost V 5 bases and J 2 bases; bases outside gene matches: 10. CDR3 in DNA: TGTGCCAGCAGTACCCCAAGGGACAGGGACCCCTACGAGCAGTACTTC. Translating it yields CASSTPRDRDPYEQYF.

V and J are TRBV12-5 and TRBJ2-2, with D possibly TRBD2 on 5 matching bases. Germline V CDR1 and CDR2: LGHNT, FRNRAP. With 0 bases removed from V and 7 bases from J, the gap between germline ends came to 15 bases. The length of the CDR3 is 16 residues. The chain's CDR3 is CASGLVLSQRFGELFF. CDR3 nucleotides: TGTGCTAGTGGTTTGGTACTATCCCAGCGGTTCGGGGAGCTGTTTTTT.

The chain has TRBV6-1 and TRBJ1-2; maybe TRBD1 (6 bases). The CDR3 is made up of 16 amino acids. V lost 1 base and J 5 bases, leaving 17 bases between the germline ends. CDR1 and CDR2 from the germline V gene are MNHNS and SASEGT. CDR3: CASSEVSGGAGYGYTF. The CDR3 DNA reads as TGTGCCAGCAGTGAAGTGTCCGGGGGGGCAGGGTATGGCTACACCTTC.

V gene TRBV28 combines with J gene TRBJ2-7; TRBD2 agrees at 8 bases. CDR3 size: 12 residues. V lost 11 bases and J lost 3; bases outside the gene matches: 6. Germline V CDR1 and CDR2: MDHEN, SYDVKM. CDR3 DNA: TGTGCCCACAACGGGGGGGGCTACGAGCAGTACTTC. It encodes CAHNGGGYEQYF.

The chain recombines TRBV5-5 with TRBJ1-4; 7 bases fit TRBD1. The CDR3 has 17 amino acids. Trimming cost V 6 bases and J 0 bases; bases outside gene matches: 11. Germline V gene data show CDR1 as SGHKS and CDR2 as YYEKEE (reference sequence). The CDR3 bases are TGTGCCAGCACTTCGGCCGGGACAGCTTCAACTAATGAAAAACTGTTTTTT. It translates to CASTSAGTASTNEKLFF.

The chain employs TRBV20-1 and TRBJ1-2, with D uncertain. Per the germline V gene, CDR1 is DFQATT and CDR2 is SNEGSKA (reference sequence). Trimming pared 6 bases from V and 3 bases from J, leaving 8 bases between. The length of the CDR3 is 11 residues. The CDR3 DNA is TGCAGTGCAATGACTGACTATGGCTACACCTTC. This translates into CSAMTDYGYTF.

The chain joins TRBV29-1 to TRBJ1-2; 9 bases are a match to TRBD1. The CDR3 loop spans 13 amino acids. CDR1 is SQVTM, CDR2 ANQGSEA, per germline. V gave up 2 bases and J gave up 7 bases; unmatched junction bases: 5. The CDR3 DNA follows: TGCAGCGTTGAAAACAGGGGGCGTTTTGGCTACACCTTC. As protein: CSVENRGRFGYTF.